The clone carrying this T cell receptor beta chain has just a few counts. Antigen unknown. PCR primers comprised 60 Vbeta and 13 Jbeta primers. The data were produced by immunoSEQ multiplex PCR, yet TCRdb's version contains in-frame clones alone and is incomplete. The sample yields roughly 200,000 clones, roughly four fifths seen once. These data come from a study of cytomegalovirus exposure and HLA in healthy donors. This CDR3 contains 11 residues. Germline V gene sequence: CDR1 GTSNPN, CDR2 SVGIG (reference sequence). Trimming stripped 4 bases from V and 7 bases from J, with 7 bases between. The study, taken as a whole, reports: It was only CMV serostatus that was available as immune exposure information.

Material for sequencing was PBMCs. The TCR sequence derives from a woman in her late teens or twenties in good health and CMV-seronegative. The chain is built from TRBV30 and TRBJ1-4, with D possibly TRBD1 on 5 matching bases. CDR3 coding DNA: TGTGCCTGGATCCAGGGTGAAAAACTGTTTTTT. Translation gives CAWIQGEKLFF.